The 13 T cell receptor beta chains given below trace back to one sample, sequenced in a study of CD8+ T cells in alopecia areata. Following RNA extraction, reverse transcription yielded cDNA that acted as the sequencing template. The data were produced by immunoSEQ multiplex PCR, yet TCRdb's version contains in-frame clones alone and is incomplete. Among some 170,000 clones, less than 75% were seen once, and the ten largest hold about 10%. Sequencing used CD8+ T cells sorted from blood, obtained at week 0. Receptor source: a human donor with alopecia areata.

The rearrangement links TRBV19 to TRBJ1-1; TRBD1 might be the D (6 bases). Germline V gene sequence: CDR1 LNHDA, CDR2 SQIVND (reference sequence). The CDR3 covers 15 residues. V shed 5 bases and J shed 0 bases, with 13 bases lying between them. In DNA form, the CDR3 reads TGTGCCAGTAGTGAAGGTACAGGGATGAACACTGAAGCTTTCTTT. This translates into CASSEGTGMNTEAFF. Together with reference TRBV19 and TRBJ1-1, the CDR3 gives the full variable domain: DGGITQSPKYLFRKEGQNVTLSCEQNLNHDAMYWYRQDPGQGLRLIYYSQIVNDFQKGDIAEGYSVSREKKESFPLTVTSAQKNPTAFYLCASSEGTGMNTEAFFGQGTRLTVV.

This clone has just a few counts. This chain connects TRBV4-1 to TRBJ1-1; D remains ambiguous. Germline V CDR1 and CDR2: MGHRA, YSYEKL. The CDR3 runs 15 residues. V was trimmed by 0 bases and J by 8 bases, leaving 16 bases between them. The CDR3 loop reads CASSQEPRPEDEAFF. The CDR3 nucleotides are TGCGCCAGCAGCCAAGAGCCTAGGCCCGAAGACGAAGCTTTCTTT.

The rearrangement uses TRBV27 and TRBJ2-7; tentatively, D is TRBD1 (6 bases). V was clipped by 3 bases and J by 1 base, with 10 bases between them. Germline V CDR1 and CDR2: MNHEY, SMNVEV (reference sequence). The CDR3 is 14 residues long. The CDR3 sequence: CASSFGTGSYEQYF. In nucleotides, the CDR3 is TGTGCCAGCAGTTTCGGCACAGGGTCCTACGAGCAGTACTTC.

The V and J genes are TRBV10-3 and TRBJ2-7, with D maybe TRBD2 (7 bases). The CDR3 spans 12 residues. Germline CDR1 reads ENHRY; CDR2 reads SYGVKD. V shed 10 bases and J shed 3 bases, with 13 bases lying between them. DNA for the CDR3: TGTGCCACCGAGGGGGGGGACTACGAGCAGTACTTC. Protein sequence: CATEGGDYEQYF.

The chain combines TRBV6-1 with TRBJ2-2; weak D call: TRBD1 (6 bases). Per germline, CDR1 MNHNS and CDR2 SASEGT. V dropped 1 base and J dropped 8 bases, with 11 bases sitting between them. The CDR3 is 14 amino acids. This CDR3 is CASSEGQGSGELFF. The CDR3 DNA reads TGTGCCAGCAGTGAAGGGCAGGGGTCAGGGGAGCTGTTTTTT.

The chain is built from TRBV14 and TRBJ1-6; no clear D. The V gene's germline CDR1 is SGHDN and CDR2 FVKESK. There are 15 residues in the CDR3. The V end lost 3 bases, the J end lost 7 bases, and 13 bases lay between the germline ends. CDR3 DNA: TGTGCCAGCAGCCACCAAACCTCATTAAATTCACCCCTCCACTTT. Encoded protein: CASSHQTSLNSPLHF.

The rearrangement links TRBV4-1 to TRBJ1-1; 7 nucleotides align to TRBD1. Germline V gene data show CDR1 as MGHRA and CDR2 as YSYEKL. V shed 0 bases, J shed 1 base, and the junction held 2 bases outside the gene matches. CDR3 length: 15 amino acids. The CDR3 spells CASSQDNRGNTEAFF. CDR3 nucleotides: TGCGCCAGCAGCCAAGATAACAGGGGGAACACTGAAGCTTTCTTT.

J is TRBJ1-2 and V is TRBV30; D unclear. Germline loops: CDR1 GTSNPN, CDR2 SVGIG (reference sequence). Trimming left V 4 bases short and J 5 bases short, with 11 bases between. This CDR3 spans 12 amino acids. The CDR3 region is CAWTPESYGYTF. The CDR3 bases are TGTGCCTGGACACCAGAGTCATATGGCTACACCTTC. The variable domain in full, with the rest retrieved from reference TRBV30 and TRBJ1-2, is SQTIHQWPATLVQPVGSPLSLECTVEGTSNPNLYWYRQAAGRGLQLLFYSVGIGQISSEVPQNLSASRPQDRQFILSSKKLLLSDSGFYLCAWTPESYGYTFGSGTRLTVV.

The chain employs TRBV10-2 and TRBJ2-7; D not resolved. The V and J ends lost 10 bases and 0 bases respectively, with 10 bases between them. Germline-derived CDR1 and CDR2 are WSHSY and SAAADI. The CDR3 is 12 amino acids. CDR3 DNA sequence: TGCGCCATCCTGACACCCTCCTACGAGCAGTACTTC. Its translation: CAILTPSYEQYF.

The chain combines TRBV7-8 with TRBJ1-1; D call uncertain. The germline CDR1 and CDR2 sequences are SGHVS and FQNEAQ. Trimming cost V 3 bases and J 4 bases, with 9 bases left between them. This CDR3 is 13 amino acids long. Here the CDR3 reads CASSFGLSTEAFF. The CDR3 nucleotides read TGTGCCAGCAGCTTTGGGTTGAGCACTGAAGCTTTCTTT.

V and J are TRBV14 and TRBJ2-5; either TRBD1 or TRBD2 may supply D (6 bases each). Germline V CDR1 and CDR2: SGHDN, FVKESK. Trimming stripped 0 bases from V and 6 bases from J, with 11 bases between. This CDR3 comprises 14 residues. The CDR3 protein is CASSQERGGKTQYF. The CDR3 DNA is TGTGCCAGCAGCCAAGAGAGAGGGGGGAAGACCCAGTACTTC.

This clone has just a few counts. The CDR3: CASSWSGGTGELFF. The CDR3 nucleotides are TGTGCCAGCAGCTGGTCAGGGGGCACCGGGGAGCTGTTTTTT. The gene calls are TRBV7-3 and TRBJ2-2; 7 bases agree with TRBD1. The CDR3 extends over 14 amino acids. Trimming removed 4 bases from V and 4 bases from J; junction bases left unmatched: 3. Germline CDR1 reads SGHTA; CDR2 reads FQGTGA.

V and J are TRBV19 and TRBJ2-1, with 13 positions matching TRBD2. In germline, CDR1 is LNHDA, CDR2 SQIVND (reference sequence). Unmatched junction bases numbered 4, after V lost 7 bases and J lost 16 bases. The CDR3 consists of 11 residues. CDR3 DNA sequence: TGTGCCAGTATAGGACTAGCGGGGGTATTCTTC. Translation: CASIGLAGVFF. Filled out from reference TRBV19 and TRBJ2-1, the complete variable domain reads DGGITQSPKYLFRKEGQNVTLSCEQNLNHDAMYWYRQDPGQGLRLIYYSQIVNDFQKGDIAEGYSVSREKKESFPLTVTSAQKNPTAFYLCASIGLAGVFFGPGTRLTVL.